The next 17 T cell receptor beta chains were all read from a single sample in a study of identical twins. TCRdb passed the 5' RACE reads through MiXCR, listing each CDR3 protein once. Of roughly 1,500,000 distinct CDR3 sequences listed, roughly a third are singletons. The sequenced material came from cord blood. The source of these receptors is a newborn girl in good health.

This clonotype showed up just a few times. The chain employs TRBV3-1 and TRBJ2-7; D gene ambiguous. The germline V gene has CDR1 LGHDT and CDR2 YNNKEL (reference sequence). The V and J ends lost 4 bases and 6 bases respectively, with 10 bases between them. This CDR3 is 12 amino acids long. CDR3: CASSLRKLEQYF. As DNA, the CDR3 is TGTGCCAGCAGCCTGCGAAAGCTCGAGCAGTACTTC.

The chain links TRBV27 to TRBJ2-6; perhaps TRBD2 as D (7 bases). The V gene lost 3 bases and the J gene lost 0 bases, with 18 bases spanning the gap. The CDR3 covers 19 residues. Germline CDR1 reads MNHEY; CDR2 reads SMNVEV (reference sequence). CDR3 sequence reads: CASSFGLAGAPSGANVLTF. CDR3 sequence (DNA): TGTGCCAGCAGTTTCGGTCTGGCGGGGGCCCCCTCTGGGGCCAACGTCCTGACTTTC.

This clonotype was seen a handful of times. CDR3 in amino acids: CASSPPGSLHFYEQYF. CDR3 DNA: TGTGCCAGCAGCCCCCCCGGGTCCCTTCACTTCTACGAGCAGTACTTC. V is TRBV7-8 and J is TRBJ2-7, with D uncertain. The CDR3 contains 16 residues. Trimming left V 5 bases short and J 3 bases short, with 20 bases between. Germline V gives CDR1 SGHVS, CDR2 FQNEAQ.

The chain couples TRBV6-1 to TRBJ2-5; TRBD1 matches 9 bases. The germline CDR1 and CDR2 sequences are MNHNS and SASEGT. The CDR3 loop spans 15 amino acids. V was clipped by 7 bases and J by 2 bases; unmatched bases: 8. The CDR3 is CASTTGGIRQETQYF. The DNA for the CDR3 is TGTGCCAGCACGACAGGGGGAATTAGGCAAGAGACCCAGTACTTC.

This clonotype was found a few times. The chain recombines TRBV5-1 with TRBJ2-7, with D possibly TRBD1 on 6 matching bases. CDR1 is SGHRS and CDR2 is YFSETQ in the germline V gene. The CDR3 covers 16 residues. Trimming pared 0 bases from V and 5 bases from J, leaving 18 bases between. CDR3 protein: CASSLGFEGGRNEQYF. In DNA, the CDR3 is TGCGCCAGCAGCTTGGGATTTGAAGGGGGTCGTAACGAGCAGTACTTC.

This clonotype was seen repeatedly, ten times or more. This chain joins TRBV20-1 and TRBJ2-7, with D perhaps TRBD1 (5 bases). The CDR3 covers 13 residues. CDR1 and CDR2 (germline): DFQATT, SNEGSKA (reference sequence). CDR3 loop: CRPDGQDFYEQYF. The CDR3, as DNA: TGCAGGCCAGACGGACAAGACTTCTACGAGCAGTACTTC.

This clonotype was detected a few times. The chain links TRBV10-3 to TRBJ2-3, with 12 bases matching TRBD2. CDR1 is ENHRY and CDR2 is SYGVKD in the germline V gene. J lost 1 base, V lost 10 bases, and 12 bases had no gene match. This CDR3 region has 17 residues. The CDR3, as DNA: TGTGCCACCCGCTTCCCGGGACTAGCGGGCGGCACAGATACGCAGTATTTT. Encoded protein: CATRFPGLAGGTDTQYF.

This clonotype has a handful of counts. The V call is TRBV20-1, the J call TRBJ2-1, with 13 positions matching TRBD2. After removal of 6 bases from V and 7 bases from J, the junction contained 6 bases not matched to a gene. This CDR3 contains 14 residues. In germline, CDR1 is DFQATT, CDR2 SNEGSKA (reference sequence). In DNA, the CDR3 is TGCAGTGCCAAGACTAGCGGGGGGAGGAATGAGCAGTTCTTC. It codes for CSAKTSGGRNEQFF.

This clonotype was seen a few times. V is TRBV28 and J is TRBJ2-1; D not resolved. Looked up from germline, CDR1 is MDHEN and CDR2 is SYDVKM. This CDR3 region has 17 residues. The V end lost 3 bases, the J end lost 5 bases, and 20 bases lay between the germline ends. The DNA of the CDR3 is TGTGCCAGCAGTTTGGTAGGTCGGCTTCTCCGGGACAATGAGCAGTTCTTC. Protein: CASSLVGRLLRDNEQFF.

This clonotype has only a few counts. The chain is built from TRBV18 and TRBJ2-3; no definite D call. Per the germline V gene, CDR1 is KGHSH and CDR2 is LQKENI. Trimming removed 2 bases at V and 8 bases at J, with 5 bases between. This CDR3 comprises 11 residues. CDR3 sequence reads: CASSPRVTQYF. The CDR3 DNA reads TGTGCCAGCTCACCAAGGGTTACGCAGTATTTT. Full variable domain (remainder filled in from reference TRBV18 and TRBJ2-3): NAGVMQNPRHLVRRRGQEARLRCSPMKGHSHVYWYRQLPEEGLKFMVYLQKENIIDESGMPKERFSAEFPKEGPSILRIQQVVRGDSAAYFCASSPRVTQYFGPGTRLTVL.

This clonotype was seen more than once but under ten times. The rearrangement uses TRBV2 and TRBJ2-1, with 11 positions matching TRBD1. The J segment lost 3 bases and the V segment lost 6 bases, leaving 13 bases of the junction unmatched. Germline V CDR1 and CDR2: SNHLY, FYNNEI. The CDR3 sequence is 18 residues long. CDR3 sequence (DNA): TGTGCCAGCAGGACCCGGACAGGGGGCGATTTCGGCTACAATGAGCAGTTCTTC. This encodes CASRTRTGGDFGYNEQFF. Full variable domain (rest looked up from reference TRBV2 and TRBJ2-1): EPEVTQTPSHQVTQMGQEVILRCVPISNHLYFYWYRQILGQKVEFLVSFYNNEISEKSEIFDDQFSVERPDGSNFTLKIRSTKLEDSAMYFCASRTRTGGDFGYNEQFFGPGTRLTVL.

This clonotype was seen a handful of times. This chain uses TRBV10-3 with TRBJ1-1, with TRBD1 as a possible D gene (5 bases). The germline V gene has CDR1 ENHRY and CDR2 SYGVKD. The CDR3 loop spans 14 amino acids. Deletions cut 6 bases from V and 1 base from J, with 12 bases between. The CDR3 nucleotides read TGTGCCATCAGAGAAGGACATCCGAACACTGAAGCTTTCTTT. It codes for CAIREGHPNTEAFF.

The CDR3 DNA sequence: TGTGCCAGCAGTGCCCCTTTACCGACTAGCGGGCGCTACTACGAGCAGTACTTC. Translated: CASSAPLPTSGRYYEQYF. V usage is TRBV2 and J usage is TRBJ2-7; TRBD2 agrees at 10 bases. Unmatched junction bases numbered 15, after V lost 4 bases and J lost 3 bases. The V gene's germline CDR1 is SNHLY and CDR2 FYNNEI. The CDR3 spans 18 residues.

This chain links TRBV20-1 with TRBJ1-4; D gene uncertain. V was clipped by 0 bases and J by 7 bases, with 12 bases between them. Germline-derived CDR1 and CDR2 are DFQATT and SNEGSKA (reference sequence). The CDR3 length is 14 residues. The DNA of the CDR3 is TGCAGTGCTAGAGATGCGGAGGGTAGTGAAAAACTGTTTTTT. This codes for CSARDAEGSEKLFF.

The chain recombines TRBV20-1 with TRBJ1-2; D perhaps matches TRBD1 (6 bases). The CDR3 length is 11 residues. V gave up 5 bases and J gave up 8 bases, with 12 bases separating them. Germline assignment: CDR1 DFQATT and CDR2 SNEGSKA (reference sequence). The CDR3 is CSALTGVGYTF. The CDR3, as DNA: TGCAGTGCTTTGACAGGTGTGGGCTACACCTTC.

This clonotype occurred once. The V gene is TRBV10-3, the J gene TRBJ2-5; 12 positions match TRBD1. The CDR3 is made up of 14 amino acids. With 4 bases clipped from V and 11 bases from J, the junction kept 8 bases outside the gene matches. Germline CDR1 is ENHRY and CDR2 is SYGVKD. The CDR3 sequence is CAISGDRGLGEQYF. In DNA, the CDR3 is TGTGCCATCAGTGGGGACAGGGGGCTCGGTGAGCAGTACTTC.

The chain has TRBV12-5 and TRBJ2-1; D remains ambiguous. The germline V gene has CDR1 LGHNT and CDR2 FRNRAP. The CDR3 extends over 16 amino acids. V shed 2 bases and J shed 0 bases, with 11 bases lying between them. CDR3 residues: CASGLTLGSSYNEQFF. In DNA, the CDR3 is TGTGCTAGTGGTTTGACGCTAGGCAGCTCCTACAATGAGCAGTTCTTC.